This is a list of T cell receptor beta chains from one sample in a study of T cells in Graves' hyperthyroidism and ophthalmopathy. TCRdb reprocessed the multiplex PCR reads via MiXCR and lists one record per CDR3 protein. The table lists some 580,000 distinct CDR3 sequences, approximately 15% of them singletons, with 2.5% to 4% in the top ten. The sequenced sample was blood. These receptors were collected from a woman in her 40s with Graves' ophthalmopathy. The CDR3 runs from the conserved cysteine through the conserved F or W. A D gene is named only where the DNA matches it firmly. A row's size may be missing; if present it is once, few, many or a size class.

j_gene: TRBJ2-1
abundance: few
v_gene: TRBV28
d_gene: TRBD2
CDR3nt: TGTGCCAGCAGTTTAGGTTGGACTAGCGCGAAGAATGAGCAGTTCTTC
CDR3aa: CASSLGWTSAKNEQFF

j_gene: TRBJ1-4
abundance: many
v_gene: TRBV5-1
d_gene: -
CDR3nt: TGCGCCAGCAGCCCACAGGGTAGTTGGGAAAAACTGTTTTTT
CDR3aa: CASSPQGSWEKLFF

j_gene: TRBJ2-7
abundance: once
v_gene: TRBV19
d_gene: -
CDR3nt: TGTGCCAGTAGTTTGGGACTTGCCTCCCACGAGCAGTACTTC
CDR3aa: CASSLGLASHEQYF

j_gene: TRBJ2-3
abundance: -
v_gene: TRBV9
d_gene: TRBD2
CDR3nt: TGTGCCAGCAGCGTAGCTAATCTAGCGGGGGGAGGAACAGATACGCAGTATTTT
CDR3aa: CASSVANLAGGGTDTQYF

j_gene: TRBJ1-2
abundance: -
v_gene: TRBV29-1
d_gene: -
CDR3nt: TGCAGCGTTCTGTTACAGGGAGGGCAAGGCTACACCTTC
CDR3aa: CSVLLQGGQGYTF

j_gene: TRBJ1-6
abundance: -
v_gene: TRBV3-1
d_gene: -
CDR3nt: TGTGCCAGCATCGGGTCTGGCTCCTATAATTCACCCCTCCACTTT
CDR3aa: CASIGSGSYNSPLHF

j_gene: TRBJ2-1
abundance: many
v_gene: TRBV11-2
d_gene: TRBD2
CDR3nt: TGTGCCAGCAGCTCCCTTCGCGGGAGGGTCAATGAGCAGTTCTTC
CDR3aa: CASSSLRGRVNEQFF

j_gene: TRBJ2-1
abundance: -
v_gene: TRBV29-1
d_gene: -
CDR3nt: TGCAGCGTTGAAGTCCCCCCGTTTCCTGAGCAGTTCTTC
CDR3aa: CSVEVPPFPEQFF

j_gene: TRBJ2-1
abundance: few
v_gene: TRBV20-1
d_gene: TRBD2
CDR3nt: TGCAGTGCTAGAGATTTGGGCGGGAGTGCGTTGGATGAGCAGTTCTTC
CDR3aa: CSARDLGGSALDEQFF

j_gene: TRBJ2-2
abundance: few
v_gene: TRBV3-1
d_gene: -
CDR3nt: TGTGCCAGCAGCCACGGGGCAGCCGCCGGGGAGCTGTTTTTT
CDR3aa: CASSHGAAAGELFF

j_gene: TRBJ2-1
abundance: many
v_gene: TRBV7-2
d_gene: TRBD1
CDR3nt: TGTGCCAGCAGCTTAGAGGGGGCGATAAGGGGGAATGAGCAGTTCTTC
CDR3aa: CASSLEGAIRGNEQFF

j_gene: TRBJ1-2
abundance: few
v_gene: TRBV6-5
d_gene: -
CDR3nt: TGTGCCAGCAGTTACTCCCCGACAGTGAACTATGGCTACACCTTC
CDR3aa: CASSYSPTVNYGYTF

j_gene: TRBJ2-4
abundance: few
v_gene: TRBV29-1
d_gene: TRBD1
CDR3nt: TGCAGCGTTCGGGACAGGGGAGCGGAAAACATTCAGTACTTC
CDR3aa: CSVRDRGAENIQYF

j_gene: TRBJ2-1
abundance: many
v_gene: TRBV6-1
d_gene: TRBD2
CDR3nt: TGTGCCAGTATGTCCCTAGCGGGAGGACACAATGAGCAGTTCTTC
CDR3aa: CASMSLAGGHNEQFF

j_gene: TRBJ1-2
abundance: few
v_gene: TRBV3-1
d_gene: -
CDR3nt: TGTGCCAGCAGTCACGGGGGGAGACGGGCATCTAACTATGGCCACACCTTC
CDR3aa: CASSHGGRRASNYGHTF

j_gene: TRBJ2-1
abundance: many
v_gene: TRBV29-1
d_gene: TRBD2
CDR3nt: TGCAGCGTTGAGTGGCTAGCGGGAGCGTCCTACAATGAGCAGTTCTTC
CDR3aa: CSVEWLAGASYNEQFF

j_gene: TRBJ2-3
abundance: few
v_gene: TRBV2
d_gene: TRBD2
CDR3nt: TGTGCCAGCAGTGGACTAGCGCCTTTCGAGGGTACGCAGTATTTT
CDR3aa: CASSGLAPFEGTQYF

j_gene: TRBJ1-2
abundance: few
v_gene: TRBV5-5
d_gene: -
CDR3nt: TGTGCCAGCAGCTCGGACGCCTATGGCTACACCTTC
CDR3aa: CASSSDAYGYTF

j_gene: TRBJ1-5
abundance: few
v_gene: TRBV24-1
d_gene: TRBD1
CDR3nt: TGTGCCACCAGTGCACAGGGGTCTCAGCCCCAGCATTTT
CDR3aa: CATSAQGSQPQHF

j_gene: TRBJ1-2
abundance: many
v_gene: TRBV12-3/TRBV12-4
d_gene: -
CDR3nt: TGTGCCAGCAGTTTAATGGGGAGCTACTATGGCTACACCTTC
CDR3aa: CASSLMGSYYGYTF

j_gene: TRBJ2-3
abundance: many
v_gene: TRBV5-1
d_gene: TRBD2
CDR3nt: TGCGCCAGCAGCTTGGGGCGGTCTAGCGGGAGAGTCGCAGATACGCAGTATTTT
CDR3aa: CASSLGRSSGRVADTQYF

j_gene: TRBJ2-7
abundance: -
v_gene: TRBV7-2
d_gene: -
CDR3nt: TGTGCCAGCAGCTTAGGGCCGACCAGGAACTACGAGCAGTACTTC
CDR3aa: CASSLGPTRNYEQYF

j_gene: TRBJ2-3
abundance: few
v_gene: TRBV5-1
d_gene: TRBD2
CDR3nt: TGCGCCAGCAGCTTACTCGCACTAGCGGGAGGCACAGATACGCAGTATTTT
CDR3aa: CASSLLALAGGTDTQYF

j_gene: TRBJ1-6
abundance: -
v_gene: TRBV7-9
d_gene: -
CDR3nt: TGTGCCAGCAGCTTGGGGGGTCAATGGGGGATCAGTTCACCCCTCCACTTT
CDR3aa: CASSLGGQWGISSPLHF

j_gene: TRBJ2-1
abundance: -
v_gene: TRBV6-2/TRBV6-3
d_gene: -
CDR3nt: TGTGCCAGCAGTTACTCGAGGTGGGGGGCCTACAATGAGCAGTTCTTC
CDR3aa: CASSYSRWGAYNEQFF

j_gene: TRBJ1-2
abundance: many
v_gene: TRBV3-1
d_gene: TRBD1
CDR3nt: TGTGCCAGCAGCCAAGGTTGGGGGACAGGGGTTGGCTACACCTTC
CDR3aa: CASSQGWGTGVGYTF

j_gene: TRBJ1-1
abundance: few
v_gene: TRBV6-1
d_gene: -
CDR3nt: TGTGCCAGCTACCCCATGGGCGGGGGGCGACGGACTGAAGCTTTCTTT
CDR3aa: CASYPMGGGRRTEAFF